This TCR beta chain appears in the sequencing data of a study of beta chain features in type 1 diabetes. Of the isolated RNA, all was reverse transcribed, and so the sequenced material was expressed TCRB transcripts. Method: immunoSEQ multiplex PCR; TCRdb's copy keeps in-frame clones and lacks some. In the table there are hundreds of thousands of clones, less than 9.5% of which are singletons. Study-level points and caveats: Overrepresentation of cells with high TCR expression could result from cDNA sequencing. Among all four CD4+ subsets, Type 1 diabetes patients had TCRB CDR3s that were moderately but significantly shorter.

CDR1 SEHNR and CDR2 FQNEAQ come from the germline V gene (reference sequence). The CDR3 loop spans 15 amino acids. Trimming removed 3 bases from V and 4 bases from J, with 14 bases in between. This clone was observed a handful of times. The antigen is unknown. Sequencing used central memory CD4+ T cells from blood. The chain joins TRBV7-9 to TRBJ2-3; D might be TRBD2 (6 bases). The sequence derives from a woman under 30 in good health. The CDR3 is CASSFSGGNADTQYF. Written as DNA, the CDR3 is TGTGCCAGCAGCTTTTCTGGCGGGAATGCAGATACGCAGTATTTT.